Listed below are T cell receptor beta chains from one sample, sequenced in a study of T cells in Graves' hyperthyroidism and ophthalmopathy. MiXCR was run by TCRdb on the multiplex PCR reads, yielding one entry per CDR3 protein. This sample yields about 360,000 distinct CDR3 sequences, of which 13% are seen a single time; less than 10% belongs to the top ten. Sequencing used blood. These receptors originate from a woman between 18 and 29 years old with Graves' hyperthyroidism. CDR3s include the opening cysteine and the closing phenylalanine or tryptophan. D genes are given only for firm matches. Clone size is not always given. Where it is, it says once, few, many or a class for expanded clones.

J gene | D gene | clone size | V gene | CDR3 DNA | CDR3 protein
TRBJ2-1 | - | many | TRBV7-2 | TGTGCCAGCAACTCCAATGAGCAGTTCTTC | CASNSNEQFF
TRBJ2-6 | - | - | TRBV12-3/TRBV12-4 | TGTGCCAGCAATCTACCCCATTCTGGGGCCAACGTCCTGACTTTC | CASNLPHSGANVLTF
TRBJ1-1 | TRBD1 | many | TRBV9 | TGTGCCAGCAGCGAGGACAGGGGTGCAGGCACTGAAGCTTTCTTT | CASSEDRGAGTEAFF
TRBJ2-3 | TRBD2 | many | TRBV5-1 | TGCGCCAGCAGCTTGGTGGCTAGCGGGGACTCTTTTCGGCCAGATACGCAGTATTTT | CASSLVASGDSFRPDTQYF
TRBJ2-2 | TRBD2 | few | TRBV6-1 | TGTGCCAGCCATTCCTTAGCGGGGGAGAACACCGGGGAGCTGTTTTTT | CASHSLAGENTGELFF
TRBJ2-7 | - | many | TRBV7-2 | TGTGCCAGCAGCTTAGGGGGGAGCAGCTCCTACGAGCAGTACTTC | CASSLGGSSSYEQYF
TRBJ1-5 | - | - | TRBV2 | TGTGCCAGCAGTGACAATCTTCTAGCGGGGGGAGATCAGCCCCAGCATTTT | CASSDNLLAGGDQPQHF
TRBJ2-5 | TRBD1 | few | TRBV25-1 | TGTGCCAGCAGTGAATTGGCCGGGACAGGGAGGGAGACCCAGTACTTC | CASSELAGTGRETQYF
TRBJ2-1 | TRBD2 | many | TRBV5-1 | TGCGCCAGCTCTGGACTAGCGGCCTACAATGAGCAGTTCTTC | CASSGLAAYNEQFF
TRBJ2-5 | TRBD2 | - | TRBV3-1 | TGTGCCAGCAGCCGTAGCGGGGGGGCCGGGGAGACCCAGTACTTC | CASSRSGGAGETQYF
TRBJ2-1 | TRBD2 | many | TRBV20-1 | TGCAGTGCTCGGGGACCCCCGGGACTAGTCTACAATGAGCAGTTCTTC | CSARGPPGLVYNEQFF
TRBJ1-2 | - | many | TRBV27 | TGTGCCAGCAGTCCCGGTGTGGGGGCAGCTGGCTACACCTTC | CASSPGVGAAGYTF
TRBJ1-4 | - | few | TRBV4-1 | TGCGCCAGCAGCCAAGAGTTGGGTGAAAAACTGTTTTTT | CASSQELGEKLFF
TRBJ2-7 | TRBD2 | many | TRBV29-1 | TGCAGCGTCGCAAAGCGGGAGGCCTCCTACGAGCAGTACTTC | CSVAKREASYEQYF
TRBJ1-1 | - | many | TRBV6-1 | TGTGCCAGCAGTTACCGGACTGAAGCTTTCTTT | CASSYRTEAFF
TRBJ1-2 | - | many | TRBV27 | TGTGCCAGCAGTCCCCTTACGACAGAAGGCTACACCTTC | CASSPLTTEGYTF
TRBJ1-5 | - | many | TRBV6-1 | TGTGCCACCAACCGGGTACAGGGCAATCAGCCCCAGCATTTT | CATNRVQGNQPQHF
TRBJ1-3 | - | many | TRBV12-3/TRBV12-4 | TGTGCCAGCAATTCCGGTGGGCCTGGAAACACCATATATTTT | CASNSGGPGNTIYF
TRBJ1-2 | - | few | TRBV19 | TGTGCCAGTTCTCTGAGGGGGACCTCGTTAGCTAACTATGGCTACACCTTC | CASSLRGTSLANYGYTF
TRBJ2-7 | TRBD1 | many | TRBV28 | TGTGCCATCGAGGGGGCGCTCGGCTACGAGCAGTACTTC | CAIEGALGYEQYF
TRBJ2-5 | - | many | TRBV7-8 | TGTGCCAGCAGCTTATCCGAGCGGGCTCTTCCCGTGGAGACCCAGTACTTC | CASSLSERALPVETQYF
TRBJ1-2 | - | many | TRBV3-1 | TGTGCCAGCAGCCAAGATCCTTCAGCTAACTATGGCTACACCTTC | CASSQDPSANYGYTF
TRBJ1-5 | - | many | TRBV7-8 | TGTGCCAGCAGCCGCCCCCGGGGGCGGAATCAGCCCCAGCATTTT | CASSRPRGRNQPQHF
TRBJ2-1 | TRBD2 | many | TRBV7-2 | TGTGCCAGCAGCTTAGGGGGGGGGTGGGCCTACAATGAGCAGTTCTTC | CASSLGGGWAYNEQFF
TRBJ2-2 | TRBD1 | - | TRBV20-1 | TGCAGTGCTATAGACAGGGATTGGACCGGGGAGCTGTTTTTT | CSAIDRDWTGELFF
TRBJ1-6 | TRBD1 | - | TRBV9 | TGTGCCAGCAGCGGAGGGACAGGGCTTTTCCGTTCACCCCTCCACTTT | CASSGGTGLFRSPLHF
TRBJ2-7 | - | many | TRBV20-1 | TGCAGTGCTAGAGGCTCCGCACCCGTCTACGAGCAGTACTTC | CSARGSAPVYEQYF
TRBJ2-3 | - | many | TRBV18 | TGTGCCAGCTCCCCTTTGGAGACAGATACGCAGTATTTT | CASSPLETDTQYF
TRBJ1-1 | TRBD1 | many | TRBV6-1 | TGTGCCAGCAGCCCTAAAACCGGGACAGGTAGTGGCACTGAAGCTTTCTTT | CASSPKTGTGSGTEAFF
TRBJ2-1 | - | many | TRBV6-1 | TGTGCCAGCAGTAGTAGCGGCCATTCAACGGAGTTCTTC | CASSSSGHSTEFF
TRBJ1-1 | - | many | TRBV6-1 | TGTGCCAGCAGGGGGGGGGAGGCCCGTGAAGCTTTCTTT | CASRGGEAREAFF
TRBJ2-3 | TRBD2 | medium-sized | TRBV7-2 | TGTGCCAGCAGGGAGGGCCTAACTAGCGCAGATACGCAGTATTTT | CASREGLTSADTQYF
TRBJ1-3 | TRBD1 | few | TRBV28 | TGTGCCAGCAGAACAGGGGGCACTGGAAACACCATATATTTT | CASRTGGTGNTIYF
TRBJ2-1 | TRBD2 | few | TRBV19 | TGTGCCGCATCTAGTCAAGCGGGAGGGTACAATGAGCAGTTCTTC | CAASSQAGGYNEQFF
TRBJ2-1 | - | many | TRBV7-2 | TGTGCCAGCAGCTTGGGCAGGAATGAGCAGTTCTTC | CASSLGRNEQFF
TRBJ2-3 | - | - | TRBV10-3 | TGTGCCATCAATTTAGGCGGACCAACAGATACGCAGTATTTT | CAINLGGPTDTQYF
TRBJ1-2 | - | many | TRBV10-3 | TGTGCCATCGAGACCGGCAACTATGGCTACACCTTC | CAIETGNYGYTF
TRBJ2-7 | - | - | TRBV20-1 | TGCAGTGCTATGAGCAGCACACTAAGGTCCTACGAGCAGTACTTC | CSAMSSTLRSYEQYF